This T cell receptor beta chain emerged from a study of T cell responses to AZD1222 COVID-19 vaccine. General study results and limits: The study sampled repertoires only after the peak T cell response.

Profiled with immunoSEQ multiplex PCR; TCRdb holds only in-frame clones, not every one. The profile shows some 130,000 clones, about 90% of them singletons. Germline V gene lookup returns CDR1 MDHEN and CDR2 SYDVKM. The CDR3 is 14 amino acids. V dropped 2 bases and J dropped 4 bases, with 11 bases sitting between them. In regard to this clone: Its antigen is not identified.

The clonotype originates from an adult in good health. The chain is built from TRBV28 and TRBJ1-2, with D uncertain. The starting material was peripheral blood, obtained on day 0 of AZD1222 vaccination. The CDR3 DNA sequence: TGTGCCAGCAGTTTACTCGGCCCCCCCTATGGCTACACCTTC. Amino acids: CASSLLGPPYGYTF.